The 14 T cell receptor beta chains presented below share a single source sample, sequenced in a study of blood T cell repertoires in COVID-19. TCRdb keeps only in-frame clones here, not all; method: immunoSEQ multiplex PCR. The sample lists some 250,000 clones; more than 70% were seen once. Sequenced: peripheral blood. The receptors were gathered from a woman aged 35 to 49 who had recovered from COVID-19.

The chain couples TRBV5-1 to TRBJ2-1; TRBD2 aligns across 8 bases. The junction had 11 bases not matched to a gene; V was cut back by 3 bases and J by 15 bases. This CDR3 region has 13 residues. CDR1 is SGHRS, CDR2 YFSETQ, per germline. CDR3 sequence (DNA): TGCGCCAGCAGCTCCTCTGAGCGGGAGCTACGGTTCTTC. Amino acid sequence: CASSSSERELRFF.

This clone is a singleton in its sample. V and J are TRBV5-1 and TRBJ2-6; D uncertain. Trimming removed 0 bases from V and 0 bases from J, with 7 bases in between. Germline loops: CDR1 SGHRS, CDR2 YFSETQ. CDR3 length: 16 amino acids. CDR3: CASSLGVRSGANVLTF. The CDR3 region has the DNA TGCGCCAGCAGCTTGGGTGTCCGCTCTGGGGCCAACGTCCTGACTTTC.

The chain couples TRBV2 to TRBJ2-4, with TRBD1 matching 8 bases. The V gene end was trimmed by 6 bases and the J gene end by 1 base; junction bases not matched to a gene: 5. The germline V gene encodes CDR1 SNHLY and CDR2 FYNNEI. There are 15 residues in the CDR3. CDR3 amino acids: CASSEDRAAKNIQYF. The CDR3 DNA follows: TGTGCCAGCAGCGAGGACAGGGCGGCCAAAAACATTCAGTACTTC.

This sequence joins TRBV13 and TRBJ2-3, with D uncertain. Germline lookup yields CDR1 PRHDT and CDR2 FYEKMQ (reference sequence). V lost 5 bases and J lost 3, with 9 bases in between. The CDR3 covers 13 residues. CDR3 residues: CASSPQQTDTQYF. DNA for the CDR3: TGTGCCAGCAGCCCCCAACAAACAGATACGCAGTATTTT.

This clone has just a few counts. J is TRBJ1-5 and V is TRBV28; the D gene is possibly TRBD1 (5 bases). The germline gives CDR1 MDHEN, CDR2 SYDVKM. Trimming cost V 11 bases and J 0 bases, with 8 bases left between them. This CDR3 region has 12 residues. This chain's CDR3 is CAGGDSNQPQHF. CDR3 DNA sequence: TGTGCCGGGGGGGATAGCAATCAGCCCCAGCATTTT.

The V call is TRBV18, the J call TRBJ1-5; D is undetermined. The CDR3 is made up of 14 amino acids. The V end lost 0 bases, the J end lost 10 bases, and 13 bases lay between the germline ends. Germline lookup yields CDR1 KGHSH and CDR2 LQKENI. The CDR3 reads CASSPPGLDHPQHF. In nucleotides, the CDR3 is TGTGCCAGCTCACCACCTGGGCTCGACCATCCCCAGCATTTT.

The chain is built from TRBV5-1 and TRBJ2-7; D might be TRBD2 (5 bases). V was shortened by 0 bases and J by 2 bases, with 9 bases between the two germline ends. Looked up from germline, CDR1 is SGHRS and CDR2 is YFSETQ. CDR3 length: 14 residues. Here the CDR3 DNA reads TGCGCCAGCAGCTTGGGGGCGGGTCCCTACGAGCAGTACTTC. This translates into CASSLGAGPYEQYF. Filled out from reference TRBV5-1 and TRBJ2-7, the complete variable domain reads KAGVTQTPRYLIKTRGQQVTLSCSPISGHRSVSWYQQTPGQGLQFLFEYFSETQRNKGNFPGRFSGRQFSNSRSEMNVSTLELGDSALYLCASSLGAGPYEQYFGPGTRLTVT.

This sequence joins TRBV6-2 or TRBV6-3 and TRBJ2-5, with 7 bases aligning to TRBD2. J was trimmed by 5 bases and V by 0 bases; bases with no gene match: 12. The germline CDR1 and CDR2 sequences are MNHEY and SVGEGT. This CDR3 comprises 17 residues. This chain's CDR3 is CASSYSTLREHPETQYF. The CDR3 DNA reads as TGTGCCAGCAGTTACTCGACCTTGCGGGAGCATCCGGAGACCCAGTACTTC.

V is TRBV29-1 and J is TRBJ2-2, with a tentative D call TRBD1 (5 bases). V was clipped by 4 bases and J by 0 bases, with 18 bases between them. From germline, CDR1 is SQVTM and CDR2 ANQGSEA. The CDR3 is 17 residues long. CDR3 loop: CSVGPLYDRANTGELFF. The CDR3 DNA reads TGCAGCGTTGGCCCCCTTTACGACAGAGCGAACACCGGGGAGCTGTTTTTT.

This clone has a single count. V is TRBV30 and J is TRBJ1-4; tentative D call: TRBD1 (6 bases). Germline V gene lookup returns CDR1 GTSNPN and CDR2 SVGIG (reference sequence). The V and J ends lost 2 bases and 7 bases respectively, with 11 bases between them. CDR3 length: 13 amino acids. The CDR3 is CAWSSGGREKLFF. DNA for the CDR3: TGTGCCTGGAGTTCGGGGGGCCGTGAAAAACTGTTTTTT.

The rearrangement uses TRBV27 and TRBJ1-3; no definite D call. The CDR3 runs 14 residues. Trimming left V 7 bases short and J 0 bases short, with 10 bases between. Germline CDR1 and CDR2: MNHEY and SMNVEV (reference sequence). The CDR3 spells CASIGGTSGNTIYF. As DNA, the CDR3 is TGTGCCAGCATCGGCGGTACCTCTGGAAACACCATATATTTT.

The chain uses TRBV12-3 or TRBV12-4 and TRBJ2-7; a possible D gene is TRBD1 (5 bases). The CDR3 contains 13 residues. The V and J ends lost 5 bases and 5 bases respectively, with 13 bases between them. CDR3 coding DNA: TGTGCCAGCAGTCCGGACACTTCTCACGAGCAGTACTTC. Protein: CASSPDTSHEQYF.

This chain uses TRBV27 with TRBJ2-3; TRBD1 agrees at 8 bases. Germline V lookup: CDR1 MNHEY, CDR2 SMNVEV (reference sequence). CDR3 size: 18 residues. The junction had 17 bases not matched to a gene; V was cut back by 6 bases and J by 3 bases. CDR3 nucleotides: TGTGCCAGCAGCCCCCGCCCCTTCACGACAGGGGAAACAGATACGCAGTATTTT. Its translation is CASSPRPFTTGETDTQYF.

The chain links TRBV7-3 to TRBJ2-5; 10 bases match TRBD2. The CDR3 length is 17 residues. V gave up 5 bases and J gave up 5 bases; unmatched junction bases: 14. Germline assignment: CDR1 SGHTA and CDR2 FQGTGA. The chain's CDR3 is CASSLGVAGGTGETQYF. In DNA, the CDR3 is TGTGCCAGCAGCCTCGGGGTAGCGGGGGGAACGGGGGAGACCCAGTACTTC. Drawing the rest from reference TRBV7-3 and TRBJ2-5, the complete variable domain is GAGVSQTPSNKVTEKGKYVELRCDPISGHTALYWYRQSLGQGPEFLIYFQGTGAADDSGLPNDRFFAVRPEGSVSTLKIQRTERGDSAVYLCASSLGVAGGTGETQYFGPGTRLLVL.